The sequence of this TCR beta chain was determined in a study of blood T cell repertoires in COVID-19. Study information: Acute and convalescent COVID-19 specimens originated in the United States, Italy and Spain.

Germline values: CDR1 SGHRS, CDR2 YFSETQ. The CDR3 contains 14 residues. V was cut by 1 base and J by 2 bases, with 6 bases left in between. Per the original methods: Scientists estimated how many nucleated cells there were by amplifying reference gene primers. Profiled with immunoSEQ multiplex PCR; TCRdb holds only in-frame clones, not every one. That table gives V, J and clone size, and the DNA gave D and trimming. Of 300,000 to 450,000 clones detected, about 90% appear once; the ten largest clones hold approximately 1.8%. The gene calls are TRBV5-1 and TRBJ2-2; no reliable D call. This TCR was recovered from a man aged 40-49 years in a cohort exposed to, infected with or recovered from COVID-19 (not recorded which). The sequenced sample consisted of PBMCs or T cells enriched from blood (not recorded which). As DNA, the CDR3 is TGCGCCAGCAGCTTGTCCTTTAACACCGGGGAGCTGTTTTTT. Translating it yields CASSLSFNTGELFF.